This T cell receptor (beta chain) was identified during a study of blood T cells in healthy people across ages. A J-beta primer mix and a sample-barcoded 5' primer were used in a second PCR of roughly 6 to 11 cycles. TCRdb used MiXCR to reprocess the 5' RACE reads, holding one entry per CDR3 protein. The profile covers 1.8 million or so distinct CDR3 sequences, with approximately 39% appearing a single time and 23% taken by the ten largest. Study-wide points: Roughly linear age-related decline in beta diversity appeared, significant by age about 37.

This clonotype was found many times. Its antigen is not identified. Germline CDR1 is MGHRA and CDR2 is YSYEKL. V was cut by 1 base and J by 2 bases, with 6 bases left in between. The CDR3 is 14 residues long. Each donor was a healthy Caucasian individual from Russia, aged 6 to 90. The TCR was taken from a human donor in good health. The sample consisted of blood. The chain is built from TRBV4-1 and TRBJ1-5; D remains ambiguous. The CDR3 spells CASSQGRGNQPQHF. DNA for the CDR3: TGCGCCAGCAGCCAAGGACGGGGCAATCAGCCCCAGCATTTT.